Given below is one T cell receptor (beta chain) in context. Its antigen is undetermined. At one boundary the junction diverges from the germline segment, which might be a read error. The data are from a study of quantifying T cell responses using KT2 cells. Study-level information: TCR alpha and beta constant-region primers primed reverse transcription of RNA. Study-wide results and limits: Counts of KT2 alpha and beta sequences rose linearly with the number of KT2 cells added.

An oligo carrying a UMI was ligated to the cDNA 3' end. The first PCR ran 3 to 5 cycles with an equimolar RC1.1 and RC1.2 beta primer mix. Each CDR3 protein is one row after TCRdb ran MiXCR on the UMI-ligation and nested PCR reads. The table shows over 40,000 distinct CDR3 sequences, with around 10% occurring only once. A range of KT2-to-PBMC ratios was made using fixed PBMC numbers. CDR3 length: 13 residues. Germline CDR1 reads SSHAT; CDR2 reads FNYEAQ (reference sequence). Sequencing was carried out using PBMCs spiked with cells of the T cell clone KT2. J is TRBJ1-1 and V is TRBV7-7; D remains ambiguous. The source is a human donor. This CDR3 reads CASSRDVNTEAFF. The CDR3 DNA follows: TGTGCTAGCAGCCGGGATGTGAACACTGAAGCTTTCTTT.